Described below is a single TCR beta chain sequence and its context. V was pared by 5 bases and J by 1 base, with 13 bases between. Looked up from germline, CDR1 is SGHTA and CDR2 is FQGNSA. This CDR3 has 15 residues. Combining a sample-barcoded 5' primer with a J-beta primer mix, a second PCR ran for roughly 6 to 11 cycles. MiXCR was run by TCRdb on the 5' RACE reads, yielding one entry per CDR3 protein. The data contain roughly 700,000 distinct CDR3 sequences, 45% to 50% of them singletons. The data derive from a study of blood T cells in healthy people across ages. Sequencing was carried out using blood. The chain has TRBV7-2 and TRBJ2-3, with unresolved D. The receptor's source is a woman aged 55 to 70 in good health. CDR3 in DNA: TGTGCCAGCAGCCCTGGGGTCAGCCGCACAGATACGCAGTATTTT. Translating it yields CASSPGVSRTDTQYF.